The present entry profiles one T cell receptor (beta chain) with its context. Antigen: not known. The sample comes from a study of CXCR3-negative and CXCR3-positive naive CD8 T cells. Whole-study context: The study obtained 130 million to 150 million TRB reads, about 1.5 +/- 0.3 million per library.

Naive CD8+ T cells had a CD45RO-CCR7+CD27+CD95- phenotype. The method, 5' RACE with UMI labels, was used to prepare the TRB cDNA libraries. TCRdb reworked the 5' RACE reads into one entry per CDR3 protein, no DNA. Found here are 75,000 or so distinct CDR3 sequences; the top ten clones hold roughly 1.5%. Study-wide points: CXCR3-negative and CXCR3-positive naive cells shared comparable TRBV-TRBJ usage, but memory cells did not. Diversity proved comparably high across both naive subsets and much lower in memory CD8+ cells.

The CDR3 is made up of 16 amino acids. CDR1 is SEHNR, CDR2 FQNEAQ, per germline (reference sequence). The sequenced sample was naive CXCR3- CD8+ T cells from blood. Sample subset: CD45RO-CCR7+CD27+CD95- naive CD8+ T cells lacking CXCR3 (TNR3-). The rearrangement uses TRBV7-9 and TRBJ2-3; TCRdb reports TRBD2, a call that lacks DNA to check it against. The origin of this receptor is a human donor in good health. Some clones in this sample may be carry-over from other donors' samples. The CDR3 here is CASSSPSRGALDTQYF.